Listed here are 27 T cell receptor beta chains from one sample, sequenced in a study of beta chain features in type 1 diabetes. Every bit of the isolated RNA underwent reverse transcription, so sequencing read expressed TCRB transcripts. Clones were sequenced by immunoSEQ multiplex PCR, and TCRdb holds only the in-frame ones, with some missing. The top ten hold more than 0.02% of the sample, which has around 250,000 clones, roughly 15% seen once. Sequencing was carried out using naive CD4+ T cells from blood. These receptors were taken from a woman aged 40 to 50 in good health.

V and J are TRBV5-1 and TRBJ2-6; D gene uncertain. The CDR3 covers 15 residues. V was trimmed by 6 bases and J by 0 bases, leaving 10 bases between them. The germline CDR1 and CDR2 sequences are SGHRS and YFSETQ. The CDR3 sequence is CASTSRLSGANVLTF. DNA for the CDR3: TGCGCCAGCACCTCTCGACTCTCTGGGGCCAACGTCCTGACTTTC.

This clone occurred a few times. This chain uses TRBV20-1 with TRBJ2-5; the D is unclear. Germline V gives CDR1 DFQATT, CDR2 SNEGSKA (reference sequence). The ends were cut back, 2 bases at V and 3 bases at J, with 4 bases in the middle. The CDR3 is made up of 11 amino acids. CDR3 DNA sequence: TGCAGTGCTAGATCCAAAGAGACCCAGTACTTC. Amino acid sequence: CSARSKETQYF.

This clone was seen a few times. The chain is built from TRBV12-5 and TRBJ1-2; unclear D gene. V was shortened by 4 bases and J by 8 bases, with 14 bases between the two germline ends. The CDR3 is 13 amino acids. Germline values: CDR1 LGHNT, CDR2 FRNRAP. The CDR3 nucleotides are TGTGCTAGTGGTTCATCACCCCCGCGGGGCTACACCTTC. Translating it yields CASGSSPPRGYTF.

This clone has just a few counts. This CDR3 is CATSRDGNGMAYGYTF. CDR3 nucleotide sequence: TGTGCCACCAGCAGAGACGGGAATGGTATGGCCTATGGCTACACCTTC. The V gene is TRBV15, the J gene TRBJ1-2; no reliable D call. CDR1 is LNHNV and CDR2 is YYDKDF in the germline V gene (reference sequence). This CDR3 is 16 amino acids long. V was trimmed by 0 bases and J by 4 bases, leaving 15 bases between them.

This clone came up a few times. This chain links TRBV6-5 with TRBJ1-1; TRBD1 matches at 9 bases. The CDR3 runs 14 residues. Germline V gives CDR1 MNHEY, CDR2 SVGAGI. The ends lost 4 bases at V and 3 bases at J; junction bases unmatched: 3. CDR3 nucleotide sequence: TGTGCCAGCAGTTGGACAGGGGTACACACTGAAGCTTTCTTT. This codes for CASSWTGVHTEAFF.

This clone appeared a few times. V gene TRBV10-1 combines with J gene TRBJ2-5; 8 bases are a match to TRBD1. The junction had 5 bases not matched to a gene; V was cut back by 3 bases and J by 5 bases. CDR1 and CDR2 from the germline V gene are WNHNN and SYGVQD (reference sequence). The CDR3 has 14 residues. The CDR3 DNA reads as TGCGCCAGCAGTGACTGGACAGGGATCGAGACCCAGTACTTC. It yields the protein CASSDWTGIETQYF.

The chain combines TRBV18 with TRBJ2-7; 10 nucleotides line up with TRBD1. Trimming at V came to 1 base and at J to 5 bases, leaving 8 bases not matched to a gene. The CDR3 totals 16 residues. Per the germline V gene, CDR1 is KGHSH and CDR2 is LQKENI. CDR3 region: CASSPRVTGGADEQYF. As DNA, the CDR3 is TGTGCCAGCTCACCACGGGTGACAGGGGGCGCGGACGAGCAGTACTTC.

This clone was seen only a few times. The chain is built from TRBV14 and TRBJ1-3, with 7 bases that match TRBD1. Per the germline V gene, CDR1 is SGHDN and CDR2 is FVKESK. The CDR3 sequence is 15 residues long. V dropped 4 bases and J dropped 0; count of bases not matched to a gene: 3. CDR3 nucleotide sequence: TGTGCCAGCAGCCCCCGGACAGGCTCTGGAAACACCATATATTTT. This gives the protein CASSPRTGSGNTIYF.

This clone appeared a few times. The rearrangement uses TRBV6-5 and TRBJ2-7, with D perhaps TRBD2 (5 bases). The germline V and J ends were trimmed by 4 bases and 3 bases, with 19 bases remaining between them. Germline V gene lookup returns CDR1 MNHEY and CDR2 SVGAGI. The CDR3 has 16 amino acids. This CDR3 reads CASSSPTWARDYEQYF. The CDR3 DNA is TGTGCCAGCAGTTCCCCGACGTGGGCCCGGGACTACGAGCAGTACTTC.

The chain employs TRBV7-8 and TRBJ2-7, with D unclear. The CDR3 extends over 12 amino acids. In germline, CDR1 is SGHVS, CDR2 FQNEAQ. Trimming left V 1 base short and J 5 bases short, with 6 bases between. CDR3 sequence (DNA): TGTGCCAGCAGCTTAGGTCTAAACGAGCAGTACTTC. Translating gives CASSLGLNEQYF.

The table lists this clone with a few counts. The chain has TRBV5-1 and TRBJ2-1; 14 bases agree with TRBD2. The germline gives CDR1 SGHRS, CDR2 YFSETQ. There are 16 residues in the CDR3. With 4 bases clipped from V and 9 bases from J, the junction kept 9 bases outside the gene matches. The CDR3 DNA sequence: TGCGCCAGCAGCCGAGGGACTAGCGGGGGCAAGGGTGAGCAGTTCTTC. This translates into CASSRGTSGGKGEQFF.

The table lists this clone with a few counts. The CDR3 nucleotides read TGTGCCAGCAGCCCGGACAGGGGTCGTCCAGATACGCAGTATTTT. Protein: CASSPDRGRPDTQYF. This chain joins TRBV11-2 and TRBJ2-3; TRBD1 aligns across 9 bases. Germline loops: CDR1 SGHAT, CDR2 FQNNGV. The CDR3 is 15 amino acids. Trimming cost V 5 bases and J 4 bases; bases outside gene matches: 7.

CDR3 sequence (DNA): TGTGCCAGCAGCCCAAACCCCCTCCGGGACAGGGTCTTTGGTGAGCAGTTCTTC. The encoded protein is CASSPNPLRDRVFGEQFF. The chain is built from TRBV4-2 and TRBJ2-1, with 9 bases fitting TRBD1. J gave up 9 bases and V 4 bases, and 19 bases lay outside the gene matches. Per the germline V gene, CDR1 is LGHNA and CDR2 is YNFKEQ. The CDR3 is 18 residues long.

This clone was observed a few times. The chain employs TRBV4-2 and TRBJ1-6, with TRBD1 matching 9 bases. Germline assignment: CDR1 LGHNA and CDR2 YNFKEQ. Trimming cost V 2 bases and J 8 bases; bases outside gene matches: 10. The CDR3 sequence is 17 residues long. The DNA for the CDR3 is TGTGCCAGCAGCCAACGCACAGGGGGCGCGACAGATTCACCCCTCCACTTT. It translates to CASSQRTGGATDSPLHF.

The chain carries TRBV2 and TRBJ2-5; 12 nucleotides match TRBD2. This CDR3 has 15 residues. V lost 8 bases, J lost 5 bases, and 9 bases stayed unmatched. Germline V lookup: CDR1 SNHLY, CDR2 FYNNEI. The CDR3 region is CASHLGLAGGETQYF. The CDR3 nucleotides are TGTGCCAGCCACCTTGGGCTAGCGGGGGGGGAGACCCAGTACTTC.

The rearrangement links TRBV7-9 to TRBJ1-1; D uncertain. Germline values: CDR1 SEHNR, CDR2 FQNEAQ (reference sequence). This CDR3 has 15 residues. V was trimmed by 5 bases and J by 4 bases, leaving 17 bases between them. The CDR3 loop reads CASSLGPGVFTEAFF. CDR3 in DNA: TGTGCCAGCAGCCTAGGCCCAGGCGTGTTCACTGAAGCTTTCTTT.

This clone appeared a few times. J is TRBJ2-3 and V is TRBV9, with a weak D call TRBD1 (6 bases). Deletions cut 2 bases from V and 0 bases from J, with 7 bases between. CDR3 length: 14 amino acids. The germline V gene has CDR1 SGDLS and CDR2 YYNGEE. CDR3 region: CASSVGQSTDTQYF. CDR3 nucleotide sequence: TGTGCCAGCAGCGTTGGACAGAGCACAGATACGCAGTATTTT.

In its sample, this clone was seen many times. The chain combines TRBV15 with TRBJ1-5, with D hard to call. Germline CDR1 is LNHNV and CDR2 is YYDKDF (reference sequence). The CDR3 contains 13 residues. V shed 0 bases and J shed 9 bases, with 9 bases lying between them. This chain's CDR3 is CATSRDSDRPQHF. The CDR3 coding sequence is TGTGCCACCAGCAGAGATTCAGATCGGCCCCAGCATTTT.

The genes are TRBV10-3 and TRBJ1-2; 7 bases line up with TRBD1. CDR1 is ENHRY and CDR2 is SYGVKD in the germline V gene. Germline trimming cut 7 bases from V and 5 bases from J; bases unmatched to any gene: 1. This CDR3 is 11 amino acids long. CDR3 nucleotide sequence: TGTGCCATCAAGGGGGCATATGGCTACACCTTC. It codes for CAIKGAYGYTF.

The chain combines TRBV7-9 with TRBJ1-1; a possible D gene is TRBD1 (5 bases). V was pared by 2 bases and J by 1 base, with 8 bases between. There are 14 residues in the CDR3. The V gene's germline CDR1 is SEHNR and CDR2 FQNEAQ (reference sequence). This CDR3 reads CASSLNQGNTEAFF. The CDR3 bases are TGTGCCAGCAGCTTAAACCAGGGGAACACTGAAGCTTTCTTT.

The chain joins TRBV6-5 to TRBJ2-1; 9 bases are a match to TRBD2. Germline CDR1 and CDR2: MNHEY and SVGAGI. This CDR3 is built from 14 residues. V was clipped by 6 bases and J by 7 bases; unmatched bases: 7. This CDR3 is CASRSPAGGNEQFF. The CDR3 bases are TGTGCCAGCAGATCCCCAGCGGGAGGAAATGAGCAGTTCTTC.

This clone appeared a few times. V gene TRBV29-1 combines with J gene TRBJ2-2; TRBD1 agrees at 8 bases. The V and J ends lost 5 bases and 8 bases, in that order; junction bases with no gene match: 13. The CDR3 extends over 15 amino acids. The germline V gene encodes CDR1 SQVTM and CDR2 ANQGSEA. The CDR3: CSVPGTGSVPGELFF. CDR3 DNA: TGCAGCGTTCCCGGGACAGGATCGGTCCCGGGGGAGCTGTTTTTT.

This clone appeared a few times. The CDR3 reads CASSLSTRETQYF. CDR3 DNA: TGTGCCAGCAGCTTATCTACGCGGGAGACCCAGTACTTC. The chain employs TRBV7-2 and TRBJ2-5; D unclear. CDR3 length: 13 amino acids. Germline V CDR1 and CDR2: SGHTA, FQGNSA. V was clipped by 2 bases and J by 5 bases, with 9 bases between them.

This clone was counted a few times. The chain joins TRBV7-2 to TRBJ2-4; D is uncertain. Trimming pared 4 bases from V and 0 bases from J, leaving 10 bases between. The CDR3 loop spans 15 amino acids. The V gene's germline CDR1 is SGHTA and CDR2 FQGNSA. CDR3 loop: CASSSLGLAKNIQYF. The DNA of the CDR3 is TGTGCCAGCAGCTCCCTAGGTCTAGCCAAAAACATTCAGTACTTC. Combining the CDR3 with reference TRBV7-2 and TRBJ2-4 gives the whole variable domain GAGVSQSPSNKVTEKGKDVELRCDPISGHTALYWYRQSLGQGLEFLIYFQGNSAPDKSGLPSDRFSAERTGGSVSTLTIQRTQQEDSAVYLCASSSLGLAKNIQYFGAGTRLSVL.

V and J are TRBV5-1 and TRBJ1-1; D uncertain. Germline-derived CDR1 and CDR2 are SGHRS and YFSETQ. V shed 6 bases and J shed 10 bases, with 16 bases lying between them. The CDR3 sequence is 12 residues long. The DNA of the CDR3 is TGCGCCAGCACCGAGGGAGGAGGAAGAGCTTTCTTT. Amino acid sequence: CASTEGGGRAFF.

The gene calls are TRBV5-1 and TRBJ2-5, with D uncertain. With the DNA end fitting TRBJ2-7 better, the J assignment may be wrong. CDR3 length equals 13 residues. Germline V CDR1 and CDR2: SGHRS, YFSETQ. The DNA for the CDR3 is TGCGCCAGCAGCTTGGCCGGTAGCTACGAGCAGTACTTC. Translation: CASSLAGSYEQYF.

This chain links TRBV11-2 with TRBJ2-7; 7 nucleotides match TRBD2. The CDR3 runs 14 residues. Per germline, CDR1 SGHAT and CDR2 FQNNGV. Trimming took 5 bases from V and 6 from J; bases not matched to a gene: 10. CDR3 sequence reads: CASSGTSVSGEQYF. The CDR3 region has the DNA TGTGCCAGCAGCGGCACTAGCGTATCGGGCGAGCAGTACTTC.